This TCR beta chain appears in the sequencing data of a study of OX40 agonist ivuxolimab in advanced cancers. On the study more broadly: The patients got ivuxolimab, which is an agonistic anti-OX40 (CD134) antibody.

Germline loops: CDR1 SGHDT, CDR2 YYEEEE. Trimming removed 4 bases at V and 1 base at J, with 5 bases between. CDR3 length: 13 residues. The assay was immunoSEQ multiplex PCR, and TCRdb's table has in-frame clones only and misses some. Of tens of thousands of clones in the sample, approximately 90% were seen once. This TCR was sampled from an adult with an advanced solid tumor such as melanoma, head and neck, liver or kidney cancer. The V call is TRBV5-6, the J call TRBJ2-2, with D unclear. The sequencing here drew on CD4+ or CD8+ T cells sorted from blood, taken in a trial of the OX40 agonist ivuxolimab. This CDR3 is CASSTRNTGELFF. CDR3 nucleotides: TGTGCCAGCAGCACCAGGAACACCGGGGAGCTGTTTTTT.